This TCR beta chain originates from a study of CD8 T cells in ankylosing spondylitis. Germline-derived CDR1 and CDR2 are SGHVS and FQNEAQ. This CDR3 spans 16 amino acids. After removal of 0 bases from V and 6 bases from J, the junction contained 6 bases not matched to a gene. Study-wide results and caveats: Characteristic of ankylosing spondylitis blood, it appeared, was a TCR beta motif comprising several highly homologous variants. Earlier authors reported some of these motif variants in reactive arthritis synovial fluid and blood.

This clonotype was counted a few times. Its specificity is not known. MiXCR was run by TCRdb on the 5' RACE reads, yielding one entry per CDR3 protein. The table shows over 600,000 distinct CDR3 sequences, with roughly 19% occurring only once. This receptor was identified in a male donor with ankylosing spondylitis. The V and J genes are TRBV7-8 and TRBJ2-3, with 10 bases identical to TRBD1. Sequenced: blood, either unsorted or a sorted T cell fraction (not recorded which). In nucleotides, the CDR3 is TGTGCCAGCAGCTTAGCAGGACAGGGGGGCTTTGATACGCAGTATTTT. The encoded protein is CASSLAGQGGFDTQYF. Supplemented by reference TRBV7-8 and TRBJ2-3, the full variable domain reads GAGVSQSPRYKVAKRGQDVALRCDPISGHVSLFWYQQALGQGPEFLTYFQNEAQLDKSGLPSDRFFAERPEGSVSTLKIQRTQQEDSAVYLCASSLAGQGGFDTQYFGPGTRLTVL.